These 20 T cell receptor beta chains were sequenced from one sample in a study of shared clonotypes between healthy human individuals. Data came from immunoSEQ multiplex PCR; TCRdb stores just in-frame clones and leaves some out. Here the sample spans hundreds of thousands of clones, 74% being singletons. Sequenced material: memory CD4+ T cells sorted from blood. Noted subset: CD45RA-negative fraction. These receptors were collected from a woman in her 30s in good health.

The rearrangement uses TRBV2 and TRBJ1-4, with D unclear. V lost 4 bases and J lost 8, with 11 bases in between. Germline V CDR1 and CDR2: SNHLY, FYNNEI. The CDR3 has 13 amino acids. The CDR3 region has the DNA TGTGCCAGCAGTGTGCGACTGGCCGAAAAACTGTTTTTT. Amino acid sequence: CASSVRLAEKLFF. Variable domain in full (rest from reference TRBV2 and TRBJ1-4): EPEVTQTPSHQVTQMGQEVILRCVPISNHLYFYWYRQILGQKVEFLVSFYNNEISEKSEIFDDQFSVERPDGSNFTLKIRSTKLEDSAMYFCASSVRLAEKLFFGSGTQLSVL.

The chain uses TRBV5-6 and TRBJ1-5; D unresolved. The CDR3 length is 15 residues. Germline-derived CDR1 and CDR2 are SGHDT and YYEEEE. With 0 bases removed from V and 7 bases from J, the gap between germline ends came to 14 bases. The CDR3: CASSLGSGEGQPQHF. The CDR3 DNA reads TGTGCCAGCAGCTTGGGATCTGGGGAGGGCCAGCCCCAGCATTTT. Supplemented by reference TRBV5-6 and TRBJ1-5, the full variable domain reads DAGVTQSPTHLIKTRGQQVTLRCSPKSGHDTVSWYQQALGQGPQFIFQYYEEEERQRGNFPDRFSGHQFPNYSSELNVNALLLGDSALYLCASSLGSGEGQPQHFGDGTRLSIL.

The chain employs TRBV28 and TRBJ2-1; D may be TRBD1 (5 bases). Germline lookup yields CDR1 MDHEN and CDR2 SYDVKM. The CDR3 consists of 14 residues. V lost 3 bases and J lost 9, with 15 bases in between. CDR3 nucleotide sequence: TGTGCCAGCAGTTTGGGTGGGGCGCAGGCTGAGCAGTTCTTC. It yields the protein CASSLGGAQAEQFF.

CDR3 DNA sequence: TGTGCCAGTAGTACCAGTATTACTAACTATGGCTACACCTTC. Translating gives CASSTSITNYGYTF. The chain is built from TRBV19 and TRBJ1-2; the D is unclear. CDR3 length: 14 residues. Germline V gives CDR1 LNHDA, CDR2 SQIVND (reference sequence). V dropped 4 bases and J dropped 0 bases, with 9 bases sitting between them.

This sequence joins TRBV18 and TRBJ2-5, with D possibly matching TRBD1 (6 bases). The V end lost 4 bases, the J end lost 1 base, and 7 bases lay between the germline ends. This CDR3 is 13 amino acids long. In germline, CDR1 is KGHSH, CDR2 LQKENI. The CDR3 DNA reads as TGTGCCAGCTCACGGACAGTCCAAGAGACCCAGTACTTC. This translates into CASSRTVQETQYF. Variable domain in full (rest from reference TRBV18 and TRBJ2-5): NAGVMQNPRHLVRRRGQEARLRCSPMKGHSHVYWYRQLPEEGLKFMVYLQKENIIDESGMPKERFSAEFPKEGPSILRIQQVVRGDSAAYFCASSRTVQETQYFGPGTRLLVL.

This clone has more than one count but fewer than ten. This chain uses TRBV6-1 with TRBJ2-7; D not certain. Germline V gene lookup returns CDR1 MNHNS and CDR2 SASEGT. Trimming left V 5 bases short and J 3 bases short, with 14 bases between. The CDR3 spans 14 residues. In DNA form, the CDR3 reads TGTGCCAGCAGTTCCCGAGGCGAAAGCTACGAGCAGTACTTC. Its protein is CASSSRGESYEQYF.

Only a few counts were recorded for this clone. V gene TRBV11-3 combines with J gene TRBJ2-5, with TRBD2 matching 10 bases. Germline CDR1 is SGHNT and CDR2 is YENEEA. Trimming at V came to 5 bases and at J to 3 bases, leaving 15 bases not matched to a gene. This CDR3 is 18 amino acids long. The DNA for the CDR3 is TGTGCCAGCAGCCCAGCAGGAGCGGGAGGGCCGGCTGAAGAGACCCAGTACTTC. It is translated as CASSPAGAGGPAEETQYF.

V is TRBV7-9 and J is TRBJ2-7; D is undetermined. CDR1 is SEHNR, CDR2 FQNEAQ, per germline (reference sequence). This CDR3 spans 13 amino acids. V was trimmed by 2 bases and J by 4 bases, leaving 9 bases between them. In nucleotides, the CDR3 is TGTGCCAGCAGCTTAAGGCAGGATTACGAGCAGTACTTC. Protein product: CASSLRQDYEQYF.

The gene calls are TRBV7-7 and TRBJ2-5; D is unresolved. CDR1 and CDR2 from the germline V gene are SSHAT and FNYEAQ (reference sequence). The V gene lost 3 bases and the J gene lost 4 bases, with 12 bases spanning the gap. CDR3 length: 14 amino acids. CDR3 DNA sequence: TGTGCCAGCAGCTTGCTTAGGAGTTCAGAGACCCAGTACTTC. Its protein is CASSLLRSSETQYF. Together with reference TRBV7-7 and TRBJ2-5, the CDR3 gives the full variable domain: GAGVSQSPRYKVTKRGQDVTLRCDPISSHATLYWYQQALGQGPEFLTYFNYEAQPDKSGLPSDRFSAERPEGSISTLTIQRTEQRDSAMYRCASSLLRSSETQYFGPGTRLLVL.

V usage is TRBV5-4 and J usage is TRBJ1-4; TRBD1 is a possible D gene (6 bases). V shed 4 bases and J shed 8 bases, with 12 bases lying between them. Germline-derived CDR1 and CDR2 are SGHNT and YYREEE (reference sequence). This CDR3 is 13 amino acids long. The CDR3 loop reads CASSRQVGEKLFF. Here the CDR3 DNA reads TGTGCCAGCAGCCGACAGGTTGGGGAAAAACTGTTTTTT.

The rearrangement joins TRBV10-1 to TRBJ2-6; 7 positions agree with TRBD1. Germline CDR1 is WNHNN and CDR2 is SYGVQD (reference sequence). The ends lost 2 bases at V and 2 bases at J; junction bases unmatched: 0. The CDR3 consists of 15 residues. DNA for the CDR3: TGCGCCAGCAGTGAGGACAGGGCTGGGGCCAACGTCCTGACTTTC. Amino acids: CASSEDRAGANVLTF.

This clone was detected many times. The V call is TRBV7-9, the J call TRBJ2-1, with 7 bases matching TRBD2. The V and J ends lost 2 bases and 7 bases, in that order; junction bases with no gene match: 5. The CDR3 runs to 14 residues. Germline V gene lookup returns CDR1 SEHNR and CDR2 FQNEAQ (reference sequence). DNA for the CDR3: TGTGCCAGCAGCTTAAGCGGGATGGGTAATGAGCAGTTCTTC. As protein: CASSLSGMGNEQFF.

The V and J genes are TRBV7-9 and TRBJ2-1, with unresolved D. Germline assignment: CDR1 SEHNR and CDR2 FQNEAQ (reference sequence). The CDR3 covers 11 residues. V lost 2 bases and J 10 bases, leaving 6 bases between the germline ends. This chain's CDR3 is CASSLMREQFF. The CDR3 DNA reads TGTGCCAGCAGCTTAATGCGGGAGCAGTTCTTC. Full variable domain (rest looked up from reference TRBV7-9 and TRBJ2-1): DTGVSQNPRHKITKRGQNVTFRCDPISEHNRLYWYRQTLGQGPEFLTYFQNEAQLEKSRLLSDRFSAERPKGSFSTLEIQRTEQGDSAMYLCASSLMREQFFGPGTRLTVL.

This clone has a handful of counts. V and J are TRBV18 and TRBJ2-7; 7 bases agree with TRBD1. The CDR3 consists of 12 residues. Germline V CDR1 and CDR2: KGHSH, LQKENI. The ends lost 3 bases at V and 7 bases at J; junction bases unmatched: 3. CDR3 DNA: TGTGCCAGCTCACCGGGACAGCGAGAGCAGTACTTC. Translating gives CASSPGQREQYF. Drawing the rest from reference TRBV18 and TRBJ2-7, the complete variable domain is NAGVMQNPRHLVRRRGQEARLRCSPMKGHSHVYWYRQLPEEGLKFMVYLQKENIIDESGMPKERFSAEFPKEGPSILRIQQVVRGDSAAYFCASSPGQREQYFGPGTRLTVT.

This clone was observed a single time. The CDR3 is CSATGVLSEKLFF. The CDR3 nucleotides are TGCAGCGCGACAGGGGTGCTCAGTGAAAAACTGTTTTTT. This chain joins TRBV29-1 and TRBJ1-4; TRBD1 agrees at 8 bases. The CDR3 has 13 residues. V was pared by 7 bases and J by 7 bases, with 8 bases of the junction left unmatched. Per the germline V gene, CDR1 is SQVTM and CDR2 is ANQGSEA.

V is TRBV28 and J is TRBJ1-2; D remains ambiguous. Trimming stripped 10 bases from V and 8 bases from J, with 20 bases between. The CDR3 sequence is 13 residues long. CDR1 is MDHEN and CDR2 is SYDVKM in the germline V gene. In nucleotides, the CDR3 is TGTGCCACCGCTAACGACCTAAATACAGGCTACACCTTC. Translating gives CATANDLNTGYTF.

A note on this clone: Just one base apart from a much larger clone, this may be a read error. Other DNA sequences in this sample translate to the same CDR3. The chain is built from TRBV5-4 and TRBJ2-7; no clear D. CDR3 length: 11 amino acids. Trimming left V 4 bases short and J 3 bases short, with 5 bases between. Looked up from germline, CDR1 is SGHNT and CDR2 is YYREEE (reference sequence). CDR3 sequence (DNA): TGTGCCAGCAGCACCCTCTACGAGCAGTACTTC. Amino acid sequence: CASSTLYEQYF. The full variable domain, rest sourced from reference TRBV5-4 and TRBJ2-7, is ETGVTQSPTHLIKTRGQQVTLRCSSQSGHNTVSWYQQALGQGPQFIFQYYREEENGRGNFPPRFSGLQFPNYSSELNVNALELDDSALYLCASSTLYEQYFGPGTRLTVT.

The chain is built from TRBV19 and TRBJ1-4; perhaps TRBD1 as D (5 bases). From germline, CDR1 is LNHDA and CDR2 SQIVND (reference sequence). The CDR3 has 15 residues. V was clipped by 5 bases and J by 8 bases, with 18 bases between them. The CDR3 bases are TGTGCCAGTAGTGCTAAGGGGTCCCATTACGAAAAACTGTTTTTT. Residues: CASSAKGSHYEKLFF.

The chain employs TRBV6-6 and TRBJ1-1, with D unclear. V shed 5 bases and J shed 2 bases, with 12 bases lying between them. Looked up from germline, CDR1 is MNHNY and CDR2 is SVGAGI (reference sequence). The CDR3 has 14 amino acids. CDR3 residues: CASSMTTGNTEAFF. The CDR3 DNA follows: TGTGCCAGCAGTATGACGACGGGCAACACTGAAGCTTTCTTT.

The chain carries TRBV4-1 and TRBJ1-4, with D tentatively TRBD1 (6 bases). Trimming stripped 1 base from V and 6 bases from J, with 21 bases between. This CDR3 region has 18 residues. Per germline, CDR1 MGHRA and CDR2 YSYEKL. The CDR3 DNA is TGCGCCAGCAGCCAAGGGACCATCCGGGGGGCGCATTATGAAAAACTGTTTTTT. Encoded protein: CASSQGTIRGAHYEKLFF.